These 22 T cell receptor beta chains originate from one sample sequenced in a study of T-cell reconstitution after alpha-beta-depleted transplantation in children (dated by TCRdb to the mid-2010s). What the treatment or condition label conveys for this sample: allogeneic hematopoietic cell transplantation with graft depleted of TCRalphabeta T cells and CD19 B cells. Libraries were made using PCR. Sequencing relied on an Illumina HiSeq 2500. TCR libraries were prepared with molecular barcoding, using unique molecular identifiers to normalize TCRbeta repertoire quantification. Starting from the raw public reads, TCRdb applied fastp trimming at Q25, assembled clones with MiXCR and retained in-frame beta chains. Every distinct CDR3 protein forms one entry, paired with its most common genes and DNA. The sample profile shows 800,000 to 1,000,000 distinct CDR3 sequences; about 31% of them were found once. The top ten clones comprise about 28% of the sample.

This specimen was PBMCs, mostly from graft donor cells, taken 360 days after TCRalphabeta/CD19-depleted stem cell transplant. The receptors stem from a boy under three years old who had a stem cell transplant for SCID, so the T cells may come from the graft donor.

The chain joins TRBV20-1 to TRBJ2-1; TRBD1 might be the D (6 bases). V was cut by 6 bases and J by 5 bases, with 14 bases left in between. The CDR3 loop spans 13 amino acids. Germline CDR1 DFQATT, CDR2 SNEGSKA (reference sequence). The CDR3 nucleotides read TGCAGTGCCACCGGGACATATGACAATGAGCAGTTCTTC. This codes for CSATGTYDNEQFF.

In DNA form, the CDR3 reads TGCAGTGCTAGAACCCCGGGTCAGGGGGGGACTGAGCAGTTCTTC. This translates into CSARTPGQGGTEQFF. The chain is built from TRBV20-1 and TRBJ2-1; perhaps D is TRBD1 or TRBD2 (7 bases each). This CDR3 is 15 amino acids long. CDR1 DFQATT and CDR2 SNEGSKA come from the germline V gene (reference sequence). V was pared by 2 bases and J by 9 bases, with 20 bases between.

The chain joins TRBV6-2 or TRBV6-3 to TRBJ2-1; D assignment may be TRBD1 or TRBD2 (7 bases each). Germline lookup yields CDR1 MNHEY and CDR2 SVGEGT. This CDR3 has 15 residues. Trimming stripped 5 bases from V and 3 bases from J, with 14 bases between. The CDR3 region is CASSRGGGGYNEQFF. DNA of the CDR3: TGTGCCAGCAGTCGAGGGGGCGGGGGCTACAATGAGCAGTTCTTC.

The table lists this clonotype with a few counts. The rearrangement links TRBV15 to TRBJ2-7, with 7 bases identical to TRBD1. The CDR3 has 14 amino acids. The germline CDR1 and CDR2 sequences are LNHNV and YYDKDF (reference sequence). V dropped 3 bases and J dropped 0; count of bases not matched to a gene: 2. CDR3 protein: CATSSNRGSYEQYF. The CDR3 DNA is TGTGCCACCAGCAGCAACAGGGGCTCCTACGAGCAGTACTTC.

The V gene is TRBV20-1, the J gene TRBJ2-5; 7 positions match TRBD2. Per germline, CDR1 DFQATT and CDR2 SNEGSKA (reference sequence). J lost 4 bases, V lost 0 bases, and 5 bases had no gene match. The CDR3 length is 14 residues. The CDR3: CSARDGLDIETQYF. In DNA, the CDR3 is TGCAGTGCTAGAGATGGACTAGACATAGAGACCCAGTACTTC.

The rearrangement links TRBV5-6 to TRBJ2-3; a weak D match, TRBD1 (6 bases). The CDR3 totals 14 residues. Trimming took off 4 bases at V and 4 bases at J, with 13 bases between the two ends. Looked up from germline, CDR1 is SGHDT and CDR2 is YYEEEE. In DNA form, the CDR3 reads TGTGCCAGCAGCATACTACAGGGTGCAGATACGCAGTATTTT. Protein sequence: CASSILQGADTQYF.

This clonotype showed up just a few times. The chain employs TRBV20-1 and TRBJ2-1, with 9 positions matching TRBD2. The CDR3 loop spans 16 amino acids. The V and J ends lost 1 base and 10 bases, in that order; junction bases with no gene match: 14. Germline lookup yields CDR1 DFQATT and CDR2 SNEGSKA (reference sequence). CDR3 DNA: TGCAGTGCTAGAGTCCCCCTGAGCGGGGGGCCAAAGGAGCAGTTCTTC. Amino acid sequence: CSARVPLSGGPKEQFF.

The J gene is TRBJ2-1, the V gene TRBV20-1, with TRBD1 matching over 8 bases. Losses at the gene ends were 6 bases for V and 7 bases for J; bases not matched to a gene: 5. The CDR3 loop spans 12 amino acids. The germline V gene has CDR1 DFQATT and CDR2 SNEGSKA (reference sequence). CDR3 amino acids: CSARQGLNEQFF. CDR3 nucleotide sequence: TGCAGTGCCAGACAGGGGTTGAATGAGCAGTTCTTC.

This clonotype was seen a handful of times. The gene calls are TRBV2 and TRBJ2-7; D call uncertain. The V end was cut by 7 bases, the J end by 2 bases, with 15 bases between. The CDR3 length is 14 residues. Germline-derived CDR1 and CDR2 are SNHLY and FYNNEI. The CDR3: CASKVDRKTYEQYF. In DNA form, the CDR3 reads TGTGCCAGCAAAGTGGACCGAAAGACCTACGAGCAGTACTTC. Combining the CDR3 with reference TRBV2 and TRBJ2-7 gives the whole variable domain EPEVTQTPSHQVTQMGQEVILRCVPISNHLYFYWYRQILGQKVEFLVSFYNNEISEKSEIFDDQFSVERPDGSNFTLKIRSTKLEDSAMYFCASKVDRKTYEQYFGPGTRLTVT.

Details on this clonotype: The missing conserved phenylalanine or tryptophan at the end of this CDR3 makes a read error likely. The DNA for the CDR3 is TGTGCCAGCAGACGAACAGGGAATCAGCCCCAGCATTCT. This translates into CASRRTGNQPQHS. The rearrangement joins TRBV6-1 to TRBJ1-5; TRBD1 is a possible D gene (6 bases). The length of the CDR3 is 13 residues. Germline CDR1 MNHNS, CDR2 SASEGT. Between the trimmed V and J ends, which lost 6 bases and 4 bases, there was a span of 10 bases.

This clonotype was detected only a few times. The J gene is TRBJ1-1, the V gene TRBV15; D remains ambiguous. Germline CDR1 and CDR2: LNHNV and YYDKDF (reference sequence). The CDR3 is 14 amino acids. V was pared by 1 base and J by 1 base, with 7 bases between. The CDR3 region is CATSRVVSNTEAFF. CDR3 bases: TGTGCCACCAGCAGAGTAGTCTCGAACACTGAAGCTTTCTTT.

This clonotype came up once. J is TRBJ2-5 and V is TRBV29-1; TRBD1 is a possible D gene (5 bases). CDR3 length: 13 amino acids. Germline V gene sequence: CDR1 SQVTM, CDR2 ANQGSEA. V dropped 2 bases and J dropped 4 bases, with 11 bases sitting between them. The CDR3 DNA sequence: TGCAGCGTTGAAAGATTCCAGGGAGAGACCCAGTACTTC. Translating it yields CSVERFQGETQYF.

CDR3 DNA: TGTGCCAGCAGCGCGTACACAGGGATTAACTATGGCTACACCTTC. Residues: CASSAYTGINYGYTF. This sequence joins TRBV7-2 and TRBJ1-2; D may be TRBD1 (6 bases). Germline V CDR1 and CDR2: SGHTA, FQGNSA. This CDR3 has 15 residues. The germline V and J ends were trimmed by 5 bases and 1 base, with 14 bases remaining between them.

This clonotype was seen more than once but under ten times. The genes are TRBV29-1 and TRBJ2-1; no reliable D call. The V gene lost 1 base and the J gene lost 8 bases, with 3 bases spanning the gap. This CDR3 is 10 amino acids long. Germline lookup yields CDR1 SQVTM and CDR2 ANQGSEA. CDR3 in amino acids: CSVEGYEQFF. The DNA for the CDR3 is TGCAGCGTTGAAGGGTATGAGCAGTTCTTC.

This clonotype was seen only a few times. The chain couples TRBV4-2 to TRBJ2-5, with D possibly matching TRBD2 (6 bases). Deletions cut 11 bases from V and 5 bases from J, with 18 bases between. The CDR3 is 13 amino acids. Germline CDR1 reads LGHNA; CDR2 reads YNFKEQ. The CDR3 is CASWKPGEETQYF. DNA of the CDR3: TGTGCCTCCTGGAAACCGGGAGAGGAGACCCAGTACTTC.

The V call is TRBV29-1, the J call TRBJ1-1, with D unclear. Per the germline V gene, CDR1 is SQVTM and CDR2 is ANQGSEA. V was clipped by 1 base and J by 11 bases, with 14 bases between them. The CDR3 runs 12 residues. In nucleotides, the CDR3 is TGCAGCGTTGAAGTCGGACTAATCGGGGCTTTCTTT. Translation gives CSVEVGLIGAFF.

This clonotype was detected a few times. The rearrangement joins TRBV4-1 to TRBJ2-7; TRBD2 agrees at 7 bases. The germline CDR1 and CDR2 sequences are MGHRA and YSYEKL. This CDR3 is built from 15 residues. J was trimmed by 2 bases and V by 0 bases; bases with no gene match: 4. The CDR3: CASSQELALAYEQYF. CDR3 DNA: TGCGCCAGCAGCCAAGAACTAGCGCTCGCCTACGAGCAGTACTTC.

This clonotype has only a few counts. The chain is built from TRBV3-1 and TRBJ2-5, with D unclear. Between the trimmed V and J ends, which lost 5 bases and 8 bases, there was a span of 24 bases. Germline V gene sequence: CDR1 LGHDT, CDR2 YNNKEL (reference sequence). CDR3 length: 16 residues. CDR3 sequence reads: CASSTQRSGGPGTQYF. In nucleotides, the CDR3 is TGTGCCAGCAGCACTCAACGGTCGGGCGGCCCAGGCACCCAGTACTTC.

This clonotype was counted between two and nine times. V and J are TRBV9 and TRBJ2-7; D perhaps matches TRBD2 (6 bases). Per the germline V gene, CDR1 is SGDLS and CDR2 is YYNGEE. V was pared by 4 bases and J by 6 bases, with 20 bases between. This CDR3 is 15 amino acids long. The CDR3 region is CASSTGDGGFSEQYF. CDR3 DNA: TGTGCCAGCAGCACGGGGGACGGAGGATTCTCCGAGCAGTACTTC. Together with reference TRBV9 and TRBJ2-7, the CDR3 gives the full variable domain: DSGVTQTPKHLITATGQRVTLRCSPRSGDLSVYWYQQSLDQGLQFLIQYYNGEERAKGNILERFSAQQFPDLHSELNLSSLELGDSALYFCASSTGDGGFSEQYFGPGTRLTVT.

This clonotype was seen only a few times. V is TRBV2 and J is TRBJ2-2, with 8 nucleotides matching TRBD2. This CDR3 is 15 amino acids long. The V gene end was trimmed by 4 bases and the J gene end by 5 bases; junction bases not matched to a gene: 6. From germline, CDR1 is SNHLY and CDR2 FYNNEI. As DNA, the CDR3 is TGTGCCAGCAGTGGCCGGGGGGGCCGGACCGGGGAGCTGTTTTTT. Translation: CASSGRGGRTGELFF.

The V gene is TRBV12-3 or TRBV12-4, the J gene TRBJ2-7; D remains unclear. Trimming removed 4 bases at V and 2 bases at J, with 12 bases between. The CDR3 loop spans 14 amino acids. CDR3 DNA sequence: TGTGCCAGCAGTTACGCAGGAGCTGCCTACGAGCAGTACTTC. It translates to CASSYAGAAYEQYF.

V is TRBV3-1 and J is TRBJ2-7; the D gene could be TRBD1 or TRBD2 (6 bases each). The CDR3 is made up of 13 amino acids. Germline-derived CDR1 and CDR2 are LGHDT and YNNKEL (reference sequence). Trimming left V 10 bases short and J 6 bases short, with 19 bases between. CDR3 in DNA: TGTGCCAACTCAGGGGAGGTTAAGGGCGAGCAGTACTTC. Translation gives CANSGEVKGEQYF.